This TCR beta chain was obtained from a study of T-cell reconstitution after alpha-beta-depleted transplantation in children. About this clonotype itself: The target antigen is unknown.

Deletions cut 7 bases from V and 2 bases from J, with 15 bases between. The germline V gene encodes CDR1 ENHRY and CDR2 SYGVKD. The CDR3 has 14 residues. The study, taken as a whole, reports: Diversity of TCRbeta at day 60 was high in some patients, arising from surviving recipient T cells and thymic progenitors. T cells produced anew were the main source of T-cell counts and diversity one year after transplant. Expanded graft clones, several hundred of them, were reportedly the source of alpha-beta T cells about two months after transplant.

A library of TCRbeta sequences, prepared with unique molecular identifiers, was generated. TCRdb reprocessed the PCR reads via MiXCR and lists one record per CDR3 protein. The repertoire holds under 450,000 distinct CDR3 sequences, with about 16% as singletons. The chain recombines TRBV10-3 with TRBJ2-7; a weak D match, TRBD1 (5 bases). The input for sequencing was PBMCs, mostly from graft donor cells, taken 360 days after TCRalphabeta/CD19-depleted stem cell transplant. The TCR comes from a boy in the first two years of life who had a stem cell transplant for Wiskott-Aldrich syndrome, so the T cells may come from the graft donor. The CDR3 DNA sequence: TGTGCCATCAAGGTTGGGGCCACCGCCTACGAGCAGTACTTC. Amino acid sequence: CAIKVGATAYEQYF.